This T cell receptor beta chain was sequenced during a study of shared clonotypes between healthy human individuals (TCRdb year 2020). At the level of the whole study: A couple of women and three men aged 18 to 49 years were included in the cohort. Between about 0.94 and 8.9 billion PBMCs per donor were obtained by leukapheresis. The study deeply sequenced blood TCR repertoires of about 5 healthy adults to estimate repertoire size and the extent of clonotype sharing between individuals. For each donor, three plates each were used for CD4 naive and CD4 memory, two plates were used for CD8 naive, and one plate was used for CD8 memory. Different laboratories and diverse techniques were used to prepare libraries and sequence TCR repertoires, to increase sequencing depth and limit assay-specific biases.

Notes on this clone: Its antigen is still unknown. Per-base quality was not reported, and no clone a single base away is much larger than it.

The germline V gene supplies CDR1 SGHRS and CDR2 YFSETQ. The CDR3 has 16 amino acids, counting the end cysteine and phenylalanine. Here the CDR3 DNA is all that survives: 48 bases in frame from base 1. Trimming takes 2 bases from V and 2 bases from J, and the germline ends sit 17 bases apart. CD8 naive samples were obtained by positive selection for CCR7 among CD45RO-negative cells, yielding a CD45RA+CCR7+ population from which TemRA cells were excluded. The donors were healthy, HIV-negative adults with no recently reported acute infections or vaccinations. Every donor was a Caucasian adult living in Nashville, Tennessee, USA. Blood was obtained by leukapheresis, after which PBMCs were separated by Ficoll-Histopaque density gradient centrifugation and cryopreserved in liquid nitrogen vapor phase. Purity and quantity of every magnetically sorted T cell population were checked by analytical flow cytometry. Each sorted fraction had its genomic DNA isolated and then quantified by UV absorbance on a Nanodrop 2000c.

Using the deep immunoSEQ assay, multiplex PCR amplified TCR CDR3 regions from genomic DNA. For each cell subset, the extracted genomic DNA was distributed evenly across all wells of several immunoSEQ 96-well plates, and each plate served as one replicate. Each replicate PCR for sorted subsets received about 210 ng genomic DNA, equal to 28,000 or so T cell genomes. The purified libraries were quantified using a Qubit 3.0 fluorometer, sized with a Bioanalyzer 2100, and then quantified again using the KAPA Library Quantification kit. A separate single-read 150-cycle Illumina NextSeq 550 flow cell was used to sequence each immunoSEQ 96-well plate. The study's processing was this. Because only junctional sequences without quality scores were contained in the immunoSEQ output, filtering matching that applied to full-length reads could not be performed. To assign V/J genes and CDR3, sequences were annotated against IMGT germline references using PyIR, a Python wrapper for IgBLAST v1.9. Reads were removed for weak V/J assignments (E-value above 1e-6), missing CDR3, stop codons, out-of-frame junctions, or ambiguous translated residues. V3J clonotypes were defined as sequences sharing the same inferred V gene, J gene, and CDR3 amino acid sequence. To compute the percentage overlap between repertoires, the number of shared unique clonotypes was divided by the size of the smaller repertoire. Three approaches were used to assess repertoire richness: RTK rarefaction, the Chao1 estimator, and Recon v2.1 estimates of unobserved clonotypes. Generation probabilities were computed with OLGA for all TCRbeta clonotypes obtained by the gDNA method from a few donors. TCRdb took this table from immuneACCESS and kept in-frame rearrangements with V and J called. Such tables lack part of the clones; where checked against another copy, unresolved V genes explain under half of the gap, and the rest is unexplained. The V and J calls and clone size are taken from that table; D and trimming were inferred from the DNA. This sample holds millions of clones; about 95% were observed only once. The ten largest clonotypes hold more than 0.95% of the sample.

General study outcomes and caveats: Based on pairwise subsampling, the degree of clonotype sharing among donors was expected to be affected by sequencing depth. When a handful of donors were compared, the shared fraction of clonotypes was around 5% for naive CD4, less than 4% for naive CD8, roughly 2.5% for memory CD4, and 0.4% for memory CD8. Even with the large sequencing depth, rarefaction of the sorted-subset datasets indicated that sequencing was incomplete. Estimated clonotype richness was generally larger for naive than for memory subsets. Sampling was restricted to blood, and TCR repertoires in tissue are likely to differ from TCR repertoires in blood. Because the study included only a small number of donors, the genetic and exposure-history diversity represented was limited. Compared with non-shared clonotypes, the clonotypes found in all four sorted-subset donors had higher generation probabilities.

This TCR was recovered from a man between 18 and 35 years old in good health. In this chain, TRBV5-1 is recombined with TRBJ2-7; no D gene is confidently identified. What was sequenced was naive CD8+ T cells sorted from blood. This specimen's cell subset or site label, per the study, means: CD45RA+CCR7+. This receptor has the CDR3 CASSFRQTTAPYEQYF. The DNA is TGCGCCAGCAGCTTTCGGCAGACCACCGCCCCCTACGAGCAGTACTTC.